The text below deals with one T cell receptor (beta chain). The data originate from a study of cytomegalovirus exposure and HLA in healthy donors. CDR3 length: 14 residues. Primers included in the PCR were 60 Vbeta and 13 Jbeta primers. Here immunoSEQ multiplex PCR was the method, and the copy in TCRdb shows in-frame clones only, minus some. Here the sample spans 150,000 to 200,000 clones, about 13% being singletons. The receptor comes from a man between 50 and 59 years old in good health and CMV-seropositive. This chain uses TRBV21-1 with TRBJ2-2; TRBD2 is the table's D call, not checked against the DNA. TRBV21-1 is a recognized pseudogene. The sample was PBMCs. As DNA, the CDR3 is TGTGCCAGCAGCAAAGTCGGGGTTACCGGGGAGCTGTTTTTT. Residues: CASSKVGVTGELFF.